The subject of this entry is one TCR beta chain. The source of the sample is a study of control samples from healthy donors and cancer patients. Generated by immunoSEQ multiplex PCR, the TCRdb table keeps only in-frame clones and is missing some. The table lists 200,000 or so clones, 91% of them singletons. The V and J ends lost 1 base and 0 bases respectively, with 7 bases between them. The CDR3 spans 16 residues. Germline V gene lookup returns CDR1 MNHNS and CDR2 SASEGT. Specimen: blood. The clonotype was recovered from a man aged 25 to 40 in good health. The chain is built from TRBV6-1 and TRBJ1-6; the D is unclear. This CDR3 reads CASSEGPSSYNSPLHF. DNA of the CDR3: TGTGCCAGCAGTGAAGGTCCCAGCTCCTATAATTCACCCCTCCACTTT.